These 13 T cell receptor beta chains originate from one sample sequenced in a study of T cells in localized non-small cell lung cancer. The repertoire was sequenced with immunoSEQ multiplex PCR; TCRdb's copy has only in-frame clones and lacks some. The table shows 26,000 or so clones, with roughly 86% occurring only once. The sample consisted of peripheral blood, taken before any cancer treatment. Source of these receptors: a male donor at least 60 years old with stage I lung adenocarcinoma.

The sample holds one count of this clone. Here the CDR3 reads CAIRGTGDTEAFF. CDR3 nucleotides: TGTGCCATCAGAGGGACAGGGGACACTGAAGCTTTCTTT. The V gene is TRBV10-3, the J gene TRBJ1-1; TRBD1 matches at 10 bases. CDR1 ENHRY and CDR2 SYGVKD come from the germline V gene. The CDR3 loop spans 13 amino acids. V dropped 6 bases and J dropped 3; count of bases not matched to a gene: 1.

This chain links TRBV15 with TRBJ2-7; D is undetermined. CDR3 size: 15 residues. Germline-derived CDR1 and CDR2 are LNHNV and YYDKDF (reference sequence). V lost 0 bases and J 0 bases, leaving 9 bases between the germline ends. This CDR3 reads CATSRDAVSSYEQYF. CDR3 DNA: TGTGCCACCAGCAGAGATGCGGTGAGCTCCTACGAGCAGTACTTC.

The rearrangement links TRBV29-1 to TRBJ2-3; no clear D. CDR3 length: 12 residues. The germline V gene has CDR1 SQVTM and CDR2 ANQGSEA. Trimming left V 4 bases short and J 6 bases short, with 11 bases between. In nucleotides, the CDR3 is TGCAGCGTTGCCAGATCCGGGGATACGCAGTATTTT. Its translation: CSVARSGDTQYF.

The chain employs TRBV18 and TRBJ1-6; D is possibly TRBD1 (5 bases). The CDR3 consists of 16 residues. V was pared by 4 bases and J by 9 bases, with 19 bases between. The germline CDR1 and CDR2 sequences are KGHSH and LQKENI. The CDR3 loop is CASSQTETVGASPLHF. Here the CDR3 DNA reads TGTGCCAGCTCACAAACGGAAACAGTCGGGGCTTCACCCCTCCACTTT.

V and J are TRBV7-2 and TRBJ1-2; no reliable D call. Germline CDR1 and CDR2: SGHTA and FQGNSA. V lost 0 bases and J lost 4, with 9 bases in between. The CDR3 runs to 14 residues. The CDR3 loop reads CASSLAKDVYGYTF. The CDR3 DNA follows: TGTGCCAGCAGCTTAGCTAAGGACGTCTATGGCTACACCTTC. Using reference TRBV7-2 and TRBJ1-2 for the parts outside the CDR3, the full variable domain is GAGVSQSPSNKVTEKGKDVELRCDPISGHTALYWYRQSLGQGLEFLIYFQGNSAPDKSGLPSDRFSAERTGGSVSTLTIQRTQQEDSAVYLCASSLAKDVYGYTFGSGTRLTVV.

The V gene is TRBV6-1, the J gene TRBJ1-1; TRBD1 aligns across 7 bases. The ends lost 4 bases at V and 5 bases at J; junction bases unmatched: 7. In germline, CDR1 is MNHNS, CDR2 SASEGT. This CDR3 comprises 14 residues. The CDR3 DNA follows: TGTGCCAGCAGTGGATCGACAGGGAGGACTGAAGCTTTCTTT. This codes for CASSGSTGRTEAFF.

Written as DNA, the CDR3 is TGCGCCAGCAGCTTGGCGTTGTTTCAGGGGGCGGACACTGAAGCTTTCTTT. It codes for CASSLALFQGADTEAFF. The chain recombines TRBV5-1 with TRBJ1-1, with 8 bases lining up with TRBD1. The length of the CDR3 is 17 residues. CDR1 is SGHRS, CDR2 YFSETQ, per germline. V lost 0 bases and J lost 3; bases outside the gene matches: 10.

This chain uses TRBV27 with TRBJ1-4, with D uncertain. V was shortened by 3 bases and J by 8 bases, with 10 bases between the two germline ends. Per the germline V gene, CDR1 is MNHEY and CDR2 is SMNVEV (reference sequence). This CDR3 comprises 13 residues. In DNA, the CDR3 is TGTGCCAGCAGTTTCTTGAATGGGGAAAAACTGTTTTTT. It codes for CASSFLNGEKLFF.

The J gene is TRBJ2-5, the V gene TRBV29-1; 9 bases are shared with TRBD2. V was clipped by 7 bases and J by 5 bases; unmatched bases: 5. The CDR3 contains 12 residues. From germline, CDR1 is SQVTM and CDR2 ANQGSEA. CDR3 sequence: CSARRGGETQYF. As DNA, the CDR3 is TGCAGCGCCAGGCGGGGGGGGGAGACCCAGTACTTC.

The chain combines TRBV9 with TRBJ2-1, with 8 bases that match TRBD2. The CDR3 has 14 amino acids. V lost 4 bases, J lost 7 bases, and 7 bases stayed unmatched. Germline lookup yields CDR1 SGDLS and CDR2 YYNGEE. The CDR3 spells CASSTRGGANEQFF. The DNA for the CDR3 is TGTGCCAGCAGCACCCGGGGGGGGGCAAATGAGCAGTTCTTC.

V is TRBV6-6 and J is TRBJ2-3; unclear D gene. The germline V gene has CDR1 MNHNY and CDR2 SVGAGI (reference sequence). Trimming took 6 bases from V and 0 from J, leaving 4 bases between them. The CDR3 length is 12 residues. The CDR3 coding sequence is TGTGCCAGCAGGGAGAGCACAGATACGCAGTATTTT. Its translation: CASRESTDTQYF.

CDR3 residues: CASRRQGWYTEAFF. The CDR3 region has the DNA TGTGCCAGCAGAAGACAGGGGTGGTACACTGAAGCTTTCTTT. This rearrangement joins TRBV28 to TRBJ1-1; TRBD1 matches at 8 bases. This CDR3 spans 14 amino acids. CDR1 and CDR2 (germline): MDHEN, SYDVKM. Trimming took 6 bases from V and 3 from J; bases not matched to a gene: 6.

The rearrangement joins TRBV12-5 to TRBJ1-2; a weak D match, TRBD1 (5 bases). The CDR3 runs 13 residues. V was pared by 6 bases and J by 2 bases, with 10 bases between. Germline V gives CDR1 LGHNT, CDR2 FRNRAP. In DNA, the CDR3 is TGTGCTAGTGGCCTGGACACGAACTATGGCTACACCTTC. This sequence encodes CASGLDTNYGYTF. Complete variable domain (other parts from reference TRBV12-5 and TRBJ1-2): DARVTQTPRHKVTEMGQEVTMRCQPILGHNTVFWYRQTMMQGLELLAYFRNRAPLDDSGMPKDRFSAEMPDATLATLKIQPSEPRDSAVYFCASGLDTNYGYTFGSGTRLTVV.